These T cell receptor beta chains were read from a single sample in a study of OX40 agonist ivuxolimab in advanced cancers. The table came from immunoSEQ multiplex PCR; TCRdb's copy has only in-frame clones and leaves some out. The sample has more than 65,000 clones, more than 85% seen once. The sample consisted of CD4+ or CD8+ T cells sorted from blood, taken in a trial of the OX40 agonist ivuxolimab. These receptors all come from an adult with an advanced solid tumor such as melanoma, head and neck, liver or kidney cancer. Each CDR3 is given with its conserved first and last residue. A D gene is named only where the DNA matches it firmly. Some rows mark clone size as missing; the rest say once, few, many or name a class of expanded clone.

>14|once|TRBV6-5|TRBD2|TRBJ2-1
CASSQSGTSHEQFF
TGTGCCAGCAGCCAATCTGGGACTAGCCATGAGCAGTTCTTC
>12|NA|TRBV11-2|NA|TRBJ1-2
CASSQGNRGYTF
TGTGCCAGCAGCCAGGGGAATCGGGGCTACACCTTC
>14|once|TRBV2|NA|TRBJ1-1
CASSYSAVNTEAFF
TGTGCCAGCAGTTACTCGGCAGTGAACACTGAAGCTTTCTTT
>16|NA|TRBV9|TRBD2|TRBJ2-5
CASSVGGSGAQETQYF
TGTGCCAGCAGCGTAGGGGGTAGCGGGGCCCAAGAGACCCAGTACTTC
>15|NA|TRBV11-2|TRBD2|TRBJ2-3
CASSRPSGAADTQYF
TGTGCCAGCAGTCGACCCAGCGGGGCGGCAGATACGCAGTATTTT
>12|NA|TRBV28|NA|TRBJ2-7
CASSLASWEQYF
TGTGCCAGCAGTTTAGCGTCCTGGGAGCAGTACTTC
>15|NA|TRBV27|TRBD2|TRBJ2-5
CASSRRLAVGETQYF
TGTGCCAGCAGTAGACGACTAGCGGTAGGGGAGACCCAGTACTTC
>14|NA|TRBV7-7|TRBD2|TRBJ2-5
CASSPGGGRETQYF
TGTGCCAGCAGCCCCGGGGGGGGGCGGGAGACCCAGTACTTC
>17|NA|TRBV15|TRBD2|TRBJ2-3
CATSRVPSGSFVDTQYF
TGTGCCACCAGCAGAGTACCCAGCGGGAGTTTTGTAGATACGCAGTATTTT
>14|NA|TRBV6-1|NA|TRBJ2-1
CASSHQGRGNEQFF
TGTGCCAGCAGTCATCAGGGAAGGGGCAATGAGCAGTTCTTC
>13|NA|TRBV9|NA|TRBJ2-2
CASSYTNTGELFF
TGTGCCAGCAGCTACACAAACACCGGGGAGCTGTTTTTT
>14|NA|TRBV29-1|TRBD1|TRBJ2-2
CSVEQQGYTGELFF
TGCAGCGTTGAACAACAGGGGTATACCGGGGAGCTGTTTTTT
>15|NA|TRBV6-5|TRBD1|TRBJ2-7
CASRLDRGGSYEQYF
TGTGCCAGCAGATTGGACAGGGGAGGATCCTACGAGCAGTACTTC
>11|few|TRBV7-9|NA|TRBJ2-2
CASFLGGELFF
TGTGCCAGCTTCCTCGGCGGGGAGCTGTTTTTT
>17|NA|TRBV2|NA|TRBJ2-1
CASSEVGGARSYNEQFF
TGTGCCAGCAGTGAAGTAGGGGGGGCCCGCTCCTACAATGAGCAGTTCTTC
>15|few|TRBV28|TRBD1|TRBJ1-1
CASLLGWTGNTEAFF
TGTGCCAGTTTATTAGGGTGGACAGGGAACACTGAAGCTTTCTTT
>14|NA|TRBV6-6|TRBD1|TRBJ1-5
CASSWPGGFQPQHF
TGTGCCAGCAGTTGGCCAGGGGGCTTTCAGCCCCAGCATTTT
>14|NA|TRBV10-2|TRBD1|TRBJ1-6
CASRGGQPSSPLHF
TGCGCCAGCAGGGGGGGACAGCCTTCTTCACCCCTCCACTTT
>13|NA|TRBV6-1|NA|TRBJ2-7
CASRAAGSYEQYF
TGTGCCAGCAGAGCAGCAGGCTCCTACGAGCAGTACTTC
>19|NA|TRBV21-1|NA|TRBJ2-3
CASSKDSGTSGIVDDTQYF
TGTGCCAGCAGCAAGGATTCCGGGACTAGCGGGATCGTTGACGATACGCAGTATTTT
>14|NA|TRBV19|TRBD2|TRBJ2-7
CASSERDRSYEQYF
TGTGCCAGTAGTGAGCGGGATCGCTCCTACGAGCAGTACTTC
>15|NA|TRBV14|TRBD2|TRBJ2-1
CASSHSLANYNEQFF
TGTGCCAGCAGCCACTCACTAGCGAATTACAATGAGCAGTTCTTC
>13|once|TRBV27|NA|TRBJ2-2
CASSSTRRGELFF
TGTGCCAGCAGTTCCACTCGGCGCGGGGAGCTGTTTTTT
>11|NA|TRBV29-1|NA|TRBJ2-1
CSVTTQSEQFF
TGCAGCGTCACGACCCAAAGCGAGCAGTTCTTC
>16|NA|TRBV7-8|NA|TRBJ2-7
CASSRGASSQTYEQYF
TGTGCCAGCAGCAGGGGAGCCAGCAGTCAGACCTACGAGCAGTACTTC
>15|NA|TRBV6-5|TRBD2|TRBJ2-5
CASSYLAGASETQYF
TGTGCCAGCAGTTATTTAGCGGGAGCCTCGGAGACCCAGTACTTC
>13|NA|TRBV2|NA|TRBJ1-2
CASSADSNYGYTF
TGTGCCAGCAGTGCTGACAGCAACTATGGCTACACCTTC
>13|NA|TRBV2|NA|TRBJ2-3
CASSVRFGDTQYF
TGTGCCAGCAGTGTCAGGTTTGGGGATACGCAGTATTTT
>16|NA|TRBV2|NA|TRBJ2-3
CASSIGTGASTDTQYF
TGTGCCAGCAGTATCGGTACCGGGGCTAGCACAGATACGCAGTATTTT
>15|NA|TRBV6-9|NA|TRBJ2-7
CASSYLKGGLYEQYF
TGTGCCAGCAGTTATTTGAAGGGTGGCCTCTACGAGCAGTACTTC
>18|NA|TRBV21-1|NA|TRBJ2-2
CASSQRDSSGKNTGELFF
TGTGCCAGCAGCCAGAGGGATTCTAGCGGGAAAAACACCGGGGAGCTGTTTTTT
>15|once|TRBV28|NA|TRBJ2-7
CASSLGGSRIREQYF
TGTGCCAGCAGTTTGGGGGGAAGCCGGATACGCGAGCAGTACTTC
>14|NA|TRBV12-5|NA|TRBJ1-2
CASGQQDGYYGYTF
TGTGCTAGTGGTCAGCAGGACGGCTACTATGGCTACACCTTC